The 32 T cell receptor beta chains below come from one sample, sequenced in a study of blood T cell repertoires in COVID-19. Sequenced by immunoSEQ multiplex PCR; TCRdb stores in-frame clones only, minus some. The sample lists over 200,000 clones, approximately 90% occurring once. Sample: peripheral blood. Receptors were obtained from a man in his forties or fifties with COVID-19, enrolled during active disease.

This clone was seen only a few times. The chain is built from TRBV30 and TRBJ1-5, with a weak D call TRBD1 (6 bases). V was shortened by 3 bases and J by 0 bases, with 9 bases between the two germline ends. From germline, CDR1 is GTSNPN and CDR2 SVGIG (reference sequence). The CDR3 totals 14 residues. The DNA for the CDR3 is TGTGCCTGGAGGGACAGATATAGCAATCAGCCCCAGCATTTT. The encoded protein is CAWRDRYSNQPQHF.

The J gene is TRBJ1-1, the V gene TRBV21-1. TRBV21-1 is a documented pseudogene. The CDR3 has 11 residues. DNA of the CDR3: TGTGCCAGCAGCAAAGTCCGTGAAGCTTTCTTT. Translating gives CASSKVREAFF.

The genes are TRBV29-1 and TRBJ2-2, with TRBD2 identical over 7 bases. The CDR3 extends over 13 amino acids. CDR1 is SQVTM and CDR2 is ANQGSEA in the germline V gene. J was trimmed by 5 bases and V by 6 bases; bases with no gene match: 6. The CDR3 protein is CSVRDYGTGELFF. CDR3 sequence (DNA): TGCAGCGTGAGGGACTATGGTACCGGGGAGCTGTTTTTT.

This clone was seen ten or more times. V is TRBV18 and J is TRBJ1-2, with 9 bases aligning to TRBD1. The germline V gene has CDR1 KGHSH and CDR2 LQKENI. This CDR3 has 16 residues. V trimming: 6 bases; J trimming: 0 bases; junction bases outside the gene matches: 8. CDR3: CASSQDRGRANYGYTF. CDR3 DNA sequence: TGTGCCAGCTCTCAGGACAGGGGAAGGGCTAACTATGGCTACACCTTC.

This clone appeared once. This chain uses TRBV15 with TRBJ2-2, with TRBD2 identical over 11 bases. The length of the CDR3 is 16 residues. CDR1 is LNHNV and CDR2 is YYDKDF in the germline V gene (reference sequence). V lost 5 bases to trimming and J lost 7 bases; unmatched junction nucleotides: 9. The CDR3 DNA reads TGTGCCACCAGCCCCTGGGGGACTAGCGGACGCGGGGAGCTGTTTTTT. Translating it yields CATSPWGTSGRGELFF.

V gene TRBV18 combines with J gene TRBJ1-1, with D perhaps matching TRBD1 (5 bases). Trimming shortened V by 6 bases and J by 1 base, and 9 bases separated the two germline ends. In germline, CDR1 is KGHSH, CDR2 LQKENI. This CDR3 region has 13 residues. The CDR3 spells CASSPTENTEAFF. In DNA, the CDR3 is TGTGCCAGCTCCCCGACAGAGAACACTGAAGCTTTCTTT.

The rearrangement joins TRBV6-6 to TRBJ2-3; 8 nucleotides match TRBD1. The CDR3 consists of 14 residues. Trimming at V came to 7 bases and at J to 3 bases, leaving 6 bases not matched to a gene. The germline CDR1 and CDR2 sequences are MNHNY and SVGAGI (reference sequence). The CDR3, as DNA: TGTGCCAGCACTGGCAGGGGGCAAACAGATACGCAGTATTTT. Protein: CASTGRGQTDTQYF.

The V gene is TRBV10-2, the J gene TRBJ2-1; no reliable D call. The CDR3 is made up of 11 amino acids. The V end lost 6 bases, the J end lost 4 bases, and 4 bases lay between the germline ends. The germline V gene encodes CDR1 WSHSY and CDR2 SAAADI. Here the CDR3 reads CASRTYNEQFF. The CDR3 nucleotides read TGCGCCAGCAGGACATACAATGAGCAGTTCTTC.

The V and J genes are TRBV28 and TRBJ2-1, with no clear D. The CDR3 has 14 amino acids. Deletions cut 7 bases from V and 5 bases from J, with 15 bases between. Germline V gives CDR1 MDHEN, CDR2 SYDVKM. The CDR3 sequence: CASMGPIRNNEQFF. CDR3 DNA sequence: TGTGCCAGCATGGGCCCTATAAGGAACAATGAGCAGTTCTTC.

V gene TRBV5-1 combines with J gene TRBJ1-1, with 9 bases fitting TRBD1. The CDR3 runs 12 residues. Germline V CDR1 and CDR2: SGHRS, YFSETQ. The ends lost 4 bases at V and 6 bases at J; junction bases unmatched: 1. CDR3 region: CASSGTGSEAFF. The CDR3 DNA reads TGCGCCAGCAGCGGGACAGGGTCTGAAGCTTTCTTT.

V and J are TRBV11-2 and TRBJ2-3; D ambiguous. V was pared by 3 bases and J by 2 bases, with 9 bases between. In germline, CDR1 is SGHAT, CDR2 FQNNGV. This CDR3 spans 14 amino acids. The CDR3 here is CASSFVDFTDTQYF. The CDR3 nucleotides are TGTGCCAGCAGCTTCGTCGACTTCACAGATACGCAGTATTTT. Based on the CDR3 plus reference TRBV11-2 and TRBJ2-3, the full variable domain is EAGVAQSPRYKIIEKRQSVAFWCNPISGHATLYWYQQILGQGPKLLIQFQNNGVVDDSQLPKDRFSAERLKGVDSTLKIQPAKLEDSAVYLCASSFVDFTDTQYFGPGTRLTVL.

This chain links TRBV19 with TRBJ1-4; D might be TRBD1 (5 bases). The germline V and J ends were trimmed by 5 bases and 4 bases, with 14 bases remaining between them. Germline assignment: CDR1 LNHDA and CDR2 SQIVND (reference sequence). This CDR3 contains 15 residues. The CDR3 sequence: CASSPNQGGNEKLFF. The DNA for the CDR3 is TGTGCCAGTAGTCCGAACCAGGGAGGTAATGAAAAACTGTTTTTT. The complete variable domain, with remaining parts taken from reference TRBV19 and TRBJ1-4, reads DGGITQSPKYLFRKEGQNVTLSCEQNLNHDAMYWYRQDPGQGLRLIYYSQIVNDFQKGDIAEGYSVSREKKESFPLTVTSAQKNPTAFYLCASSPNQGGNEKLFFGSGTQLSVL.

The chain employs TRBV20-1 and TRBJ2-5; D is perhaps TRBD2 (6 bases). From germline, CDR1 is DFQATT and CDR2 SNEGSKA (reference sequence). Trimming cost V 3 bases and J 2 bases, with 16 bases left between them. This CDR3 has 15 amino acids. The CDR3 reads CSASSAGSWQETQYF. In DNA, the CDR3 is TGCAGTGCTAGTTCTGCGGGGTCCTGGCAAGAGACCCAGTACTTC.

This chain uses TRBV6-6 with TRBJ1-1; D not resolved. V lost 0 bases and J 4 bases, leaving 15 bases between the germline ends. The germline V gene has CDR1 MNHNY and CDR2 SVGAGI (reference sequence). This CDR3 has 16 residues. CDR3 amino acids: CASSYSTFRGSTEAFF. CDR3 DNA sequence: TGTGCCAGCAGTTACTCGACGTTCCGGGGAAGCACTGAAGCTTTCTTT.

This clone was seen more than once but under ten times. V gene TRBV5-1 combines with J gene TRBJ2-1; D is perhaps TRBD1 (6 bases). The V and J ends lost 0 bases and 7 bases respectively, with 11 bases between them. The germline V gene has CDR1 SGHRS and CDR2 YFSETQ. The CDR3 consists of 14 residues. The CDR3 nucleotides are TGCGCCAGCAGCTTGGGGAACAGGGTGAATGAGCAGTTCTTC. This gives the protein CASSLGNRVNEQFF.

This sequence joins TRBV6-5 and TRBJ1-5; 8 nucleotides align to TRBD1. CDR3 size: 14 residues. Germline lookup yields CDR1 MNHEY and CDR2 SVGAGI. Losses at the gene ends were 6 bases for V and 6 bases for J; bases not matched to a gene: 7. The CDR3 DNA follows: TGTGCCAGCAGCCGACAGGGGCTCGGTCAGCCCCAGCATTTT. Translation: CASSRQGLGQPQHF.

This chain connects TRBV6-5 to TRBJ2-4, with 10 bases identical to TRBD1. Germline CDR1 reads MNHEY; CDR2 reads SVGAGI. The CDR3 length is 12 residues. J was trimmed by 8 bases and V by 7 bases; bases with no gene match: 2. CDR3 in DNA: TGTGCCAGCAAGGACAGGGGGTACATTCAGTACTTC. Protein: CASKDRGYIQYF.

The CDR3 bases are TGTGCCAGCAGCCTTTCGACAGGGACCTACAATGAGCAGTTCTTC. It yields the protein CASSLSTGTYNEQFF. J is TRBJ2-1 and V is TRBV5-4, with TRBD1 matching 7 bases. The V gene end was trimmed by 4 bases and the J gene end by 2 bases; junction bases not matched to a gene: 6. This CDR3 is built from 15 residues. Germline V CDR1 and CDR2: SGHNT, YYREEE (reference sequence).

The rearrangement links TRBV27 to TRBJ1-2; 12 positions match TRBD1. Germline lookup yields CDR1 MNHEY and CDR2 SMNVEV (reference sequence). Trimming cost V 8 bases and J 5 bases; bases outside gene matches: 3. This CDR3 contains 13 residues. CDR3 loop: CASGDRGRYGYTF. For the CDR3, the DNA is TGTGCCAGCGGGGACAGGGGGCGTTATGGCTACACCTTC.

The chain recombines TRBV7-9 with TRBJ1-2; D not certain. The germline CDR1 and CDR2 sequences are SEHNR and FQNEAQ (reference sequence). This CDR3 spans 15 amino acids. Trimming cost V 3 bases and J 0 bases, with 11 bases left between them. The CDR3 protein is CASSFWPESNYGYTF. The CDR3 bases are TGTGCCAGCAGCTTTTGGCCAGAATCTAACTATGGCTACACCTTC. The full variable domain, in which reference TRBV7-9 and TRBJ1-2 provide the parts outside the CDR3, is DTGVSQNPRHKITKRGQNVTFRCDPISEHNRLYWYRQTLGQGPEFLTYFQNEAQLEKSRLLSDRFSAERPKGSFSTLEIQRTEQGDSAMYLCASSFWPESNYGYTFGSGTRLTVV.

The chain has TRBV11-2 and TRBJ1-5; D remains ambiguous. Germline values: CDR1 SGHAT, CDR2 FQNNGV. Trimming pared 1 base from V and 3 bases from J, leaving 4 bases between. The CDR3 length is 13 residues. CDR3 protein: CASSLGVNQPQHF. DNA of the CDR3: TGTGCCAGCAGCTTAGGAGTCAATCAGCCCCAGCATTTT.

The chain employs TRBV6-1 and TRBJ2-7, with TRBD2 matching 11 bases. Per germline, CDR1 MNHNS and CDR2 SASEGT. The length of the CDR3 is 17 residues. The J segment lost 2 bases and the V segment lost 1 base, leaving 7 bases of the junction unmatched. CDR3 residues: CASSEELAGGLTYEQYF. CDR3 DNA sequence: TGTGCCAGCAGTGAAGAGCTAGCGGGAGGTTTGACCTACGAGCAGTACTTC.

In DNA, the CDR3 is TGTGCCAGCAGGTCAACAGGGGGCGGTGAGCAGTTCTTC. Protein: CASRSTGGGEQFF. The chain employs TRBV2 and TRBJ2-1; 9 positions agree with TRBD1. From germline, CDR1 is SNHLY and CDR2 FYNNEI. V dropped 6 bases and J dropped 9; count of bases not matched to a gene: 6. This CDR3 is built from 13 residues. Combining the CDR3 with reference TRBV2 and TRBJ2-1 gives the whole variable domain EPEVTQTPSHQVTQMGQEVILRCVPISNHLYFYWYRQILGQKVEFLVSFYNNEISEKSEIFDDQFSVERPDGSNFTLKIRSTKLEDSAMYFCASRSTGGGEQFFGPGTRLTVL.

The chain combines TRBV4-1 with TRBJ1-3, with D possibly matching TRBD1 (5 bases). The germline V and J ends were trimmed by 3 bases and 0 bases, with 24 bases remaining between them. Germline V gives CDR1 MGHRA, CDR2 YSYEKL. The CDR3 is 20 residues long. The CDR3 spells CASSHPGTAFDHSSGNTIYF. The DNA for the CDR3 is TGCGCCAGCAGCCACCCCGGGACTGCGTTCGACCACAGCTCTGGAAACACCATATATTTT.

The chain uses TRBV7-8 and TRBJ1-5; perhaps TRBD1 as D (6 bases). The CDR3 is 15 amino acids. Trimming took 5 bases from V and 5 from J, leaving 16 bases between them. Germline V CDR1 and CDR2: SGHVS, FQNEAQ. The CDR3 nucleotides read TGTGCCAGCAGCCTTACGGGCAGGGGTTATCAGCCCCAGCATTTT. Its translation is CASSLTGRGYQPQHF.

The V gene is TRBV10-3, the J gene TRBJ2-2, with 7 bases identical to TRBD1. The CDR3 is made up of 16 amino acids. In germline, CDR1 is ENHRY, CDR2 SYGVKD. J gave up 5 bases and V 4 bases, and 10 bases lay outside the gene matches. CDR3 sequence: CAISGRDRVGTGELFF. DNA for the CDR3: TGTGCCATCAGTGGACGAGACAGGGTGGGAACCGGGGAGCTGTTTTTT.

This clone showed up just a few times. CDR3: CASSKTGVSNQPQHF. CDR3 bases: TGTGCCAGCAGCAAGACAGGGGTTAGCAATCAGCCCCAGCATTTT. This chain connects TRBV6-5 to TRBJ1-5; 8 bases match TRBD1. CDR3 length: 15 residues. J lost 0 bases, V lost 6 bases, and 4 bases had no gene match. Germline V gene data show CDR1 as MNHEY and CDR2 as SVGAGI.

The CDR3 DNA reads as TGCGCCAGCAGCCAAGTCGAGACCGGGGAGCTGTTTTTT. Translation: CASSQVETGELFF. The gene calls are TRBV4-3 and TRBJ2-2; D uncertain. The CDR3 has 13 residues. The germline V gene has CDR1 LGHNA and CDR2 YSLEER. The germline V and J ends were trimmed by 1 base and 5 bases, with 5 bases remaining between them.

The chain has TRBV5-1 and TRBJ2-3, with 9 bases fitting TRBD1. The V gene's germline CDR1 is SGHRS and CDR2 YFSETQ. Unmatched junction bases numbered 2, after V lost 7 bases and J lost 2 bases. The CDR3 loop spans 13 amino acids. The CDR3 region is CASGTGNTDTQYF. For the CDR3, the DNA is TGCGCCAGCGGGACAGGGAACACAGATACGCAGTATTTT.

The rearrangement links TRBV7-3 to TRBJ1-1; perhaps TRBD1 as D (6 bases). Trimming took off 5 bases at V and 11 bases at J, with 18 bases between the two ends. CDR1 SGHTA and CDR2 FQGTGA come from the germline V gene. The CDR3 totals 13 residues. CDR3 sequence reads: CASSQGTPRVAFF. DNA for the CDR3: TGTGCCAGCAGCCAAGGGACACCGAGGGTGGCTTTCTTT.

The genes are TRBV28 and TRBJ2-7, with D perhaps TRBD1 (6 bases). Trimming pared 4 bases from V and 9 bases from J, leaving 13 bases between. This CDR3 has 12 amino acids. In germline, CDR1 is MDHEN, CDR2 SYDVKM. Written as DNA, the CDR3 is TGTGCCAGCAGTTCTTCAACAGGGTGGCAGTACTTC. It codes for CASSSSTGWQYF.

This clone came up once. The chain uses TRBV3-1 (or the pseudogene TRBV3-2) and TRBJ2-1; TRBD2 matches 14 bases. The CDR3 has 15 amino acids. J gave up 9 bases and V 3 bases, and 4 bases lay outside the gene matches. Germline CDR1 is LGHDT and CDR2 is YNNKEL (reference sequence). The CDR3: CASSHRLAGGGEQFF. CDR3 DNA: TGTGCCAGCAGCCACCGACTAGCGGGAGGGGGTGAGCAGTTCTTC.